Below, one T cell receptor (beta chain) is given with its context. Antigen: not known. The data stem from a study of CD8+CD57+ T cells in acquired aplastic anemia. Study-wide results and caveats: Between the patient and control groups, CD8+ Simpson's diversity did not differ significantly.

From germline, CDR1 is LNHDA and CDR2 SQIVND (reference sequence). V lost 3 bases, J lost 7 bases, and 13 bases lay in between. This CDR3 has 14 residues. Researchers used genomic DNA as the template to profile TCR beta VDJ and CDR3. TCRdb reprocessed the reads via MiXCR and lists one record per CDR3 protein. The sample gives around 400,000 distinct CDR3 sequences, under 80% of which show up once; 4% is in the top ten. Source material: sorted CD4+, CD8+, or CD8+CD57+ T cells (not recorded which) from PBMCs. V gene TRBV19 combines with J gene TRBJ2-1; unclear D gene. The receptor comes from a human donor in good health, serving as a control. CDR3 amino acids: CASSMWGGTNEQFF. CDR3 in DNA: TGTGCCAGTAGTATGTGGGGTGGAACTAATGAGCAGTTCTTC.